This T cell receptor beta chain appears in the sequencing data of a study of CD8 T cells in Susac syndrome. Study observations and caveats: Susac CD8+ cells expanded clonally the most in TEMRA cells and in active patients. Approximately 16 Susac-specific public clones were found in total CD8+ repertoires and five or six in CD8+ TEMRA repertoires.

With random hexamers, reverse transcription was performed on about 0.5 to 1 ug of RNA. TCRdb called the immunoSEQ multiplex PCR reads again in MiXCR, with one record for every CDR3 protein. The table includes 95,000 to 150,000 distinct CDR3 sequences, just under 95% detected once. Sequencing targeted TCR beta in T cells from blood (CD8+ and CD4+). The TEMRA cells underwent FACS enrichment, while the CD8+ and CD4+ T cells underwent negative isolation. About this clonotype: As yet, its antigen is unknown.

V lost 0 bases and J 7 bases, leaving 2 bases between the germline ends. In germline, CDR1 is LNHDA, CDR2 SQIVND (reference sequence). The CDR3 length is 11 residues. Sequences were obtained from CD8+ T cells from PBMCs. The receptor comes from a human donor with Susac syndrome. The rearrangement uses TRBV19 and TRBJ2-3; D gene unclear. In DNA form, the CDR3 reads TGTGCCAGTAGTATAGATTATACGCAGTATTTT. It specifies CASSIDYTQYF.